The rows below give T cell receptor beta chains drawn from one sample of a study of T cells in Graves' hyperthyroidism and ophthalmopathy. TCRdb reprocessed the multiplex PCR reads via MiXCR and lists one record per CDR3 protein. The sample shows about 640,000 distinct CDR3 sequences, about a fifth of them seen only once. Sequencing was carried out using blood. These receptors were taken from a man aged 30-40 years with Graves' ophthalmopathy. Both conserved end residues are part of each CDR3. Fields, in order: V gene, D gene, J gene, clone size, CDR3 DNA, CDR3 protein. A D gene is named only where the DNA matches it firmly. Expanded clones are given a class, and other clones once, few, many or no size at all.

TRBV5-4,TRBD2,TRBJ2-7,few,TGTGCCAGCAGCTTGGGACTAGCGGGACCCGTAGGGGAGCAGTACTTC,CASSLGLAGPVGEQYF
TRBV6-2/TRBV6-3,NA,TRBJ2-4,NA,TGTGCCAGCAGTTCTCTGGGTGCCAAAAACATTCAGTACTTC,CASSSLGAKNIQYF
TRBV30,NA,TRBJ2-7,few,TGTGCCTGGGAGGGGGAGGCATCCTACGAGCAGTACTTC,CAWEGEASYEQYF
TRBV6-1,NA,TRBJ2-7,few,TGTGCCAGCAGAATCGACAAGGTCGCCTACGAGCAGTACTTC,CASRIDKVAYEQYF
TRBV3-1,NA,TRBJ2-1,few,TGTGCCAGCAGCCGTTCCGGGACCAGGAAGCAGTTCTTC,CASSRSGTRKQFF
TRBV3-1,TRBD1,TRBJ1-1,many,TGTGCCAGCAACCGTGGACAGGGGAGGCTAATGAACACTGAAGCTTTCTTT,CASNRGQGRLMNTEAFF
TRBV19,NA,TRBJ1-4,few,TGTGCCAGCGCCAACGGGGGAGCAACTAATGAAAAACTGTTTTTT,CASANGGATNEKLFF
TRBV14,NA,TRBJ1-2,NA,TGTGCCAGCAGCCAGGGTAGGGGAAACGGCTACACCTTC,CASSQGRGNGYTF
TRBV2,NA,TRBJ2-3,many,TGTGCCAGCAGTCACCCTCCCACAGATACGCAGTATTTT,CASSHPPTDTQYF
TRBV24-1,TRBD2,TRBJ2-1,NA,TGTGCCACCAGTGGGGGTGGAGCGGGAGGGGGAAAGCAGTTCTTC,CATSGGGAGGGKQFF
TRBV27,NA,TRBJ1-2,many,TGTGCCAGCAGTGTTTCAGCCCTCTATGGCTACACCTTC,CASSVSALYGYTF
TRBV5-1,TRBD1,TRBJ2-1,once,TGCGCCAGCAGCGCGACAGGGGCGAACAATGAGCAGTTCTTC,CASSATGANNEQFF
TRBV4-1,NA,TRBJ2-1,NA,TGCGCCAGCAGCCAAGAAAGACTGGGCGGGAATGAGCAGTTCTTC,CASSQERLGGNEQFF
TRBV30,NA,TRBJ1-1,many,TGTGCCTGGAGTGTTTTAGGTTATATGAACACTGAAGCTTTCTTT,CAWSVLGYMNTEAFF
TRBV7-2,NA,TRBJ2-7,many,TGTGCCAGCAGCTTAGGTACTGGGGTGGTCTACGAGCAGTACTTC,CASSLGTGVVYEQYF
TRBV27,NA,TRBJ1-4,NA,TGTGCCAGCAGTTTTAGTTTAGAGGAAAAACTGTTTTTT,CASSFSLEEKLFF
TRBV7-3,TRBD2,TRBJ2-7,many,TGTGCCAGCAGCTTAATGGGGACTACCGCCTACGAGCAGTACTTC,CASSLMGTTAYEQYF
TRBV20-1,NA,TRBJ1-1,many,TGCAGTGCGTTCCAGCAATTAGGATGGACTGAAGCTTTCTTT,CSAFQQLGWTEAFF
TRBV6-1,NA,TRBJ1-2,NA,TGTGCCAGCAGTGAAGCGCTTCGAACCGTTGACTACACCTTC,CASSEALRTVDYTF
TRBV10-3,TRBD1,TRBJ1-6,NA,TGTGCCATCAATGACAGGGGTTCCCTCCACTTT,CAINDRGSLHF
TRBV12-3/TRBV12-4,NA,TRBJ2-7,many,TGTGCCAGCAGCCCAGGGCCAGGGTACGAGCAGTACTTC,CASSPGPGYEQYF
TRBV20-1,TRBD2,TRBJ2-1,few,TGCAGTGCTAGAGGCGGGCGGGGGAGCTCCTACAATGAGCAGTTCTTC,CSARGGRGSSYNEQFF
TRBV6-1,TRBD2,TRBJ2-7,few,TGTGCCAGCAAATGGACTAGCCGTAGCTCCTACGAGCAGTACTTC,CASKWTSRSSYEQYF
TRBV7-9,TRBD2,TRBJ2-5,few,TGTGCCAGCAGCTTAGACCTACTAGCGGGAAGGTCGGAGACCCAGTACTTC,CASSLDLLAGRSETQYF
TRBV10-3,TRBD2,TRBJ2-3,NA,TGTGCCATCAGGACTAGCGTTCCCACAGATACGCAGTATTTT,CAIRTSVPTDTQYF
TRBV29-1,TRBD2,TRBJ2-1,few,TGCAGCGTTATATTTGGGGGACTAGCGGGATACAATGAGCAGTTCTTC,CSVIFGGLAGYNEQFF
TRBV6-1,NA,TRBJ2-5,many,TGTGCCAGCAGTAAGGGTGGCCAAGAGACCCAGTACTTC,CASSKGGQETQYF
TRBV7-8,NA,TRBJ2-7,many,TGTGCCAGCAGCTTAGAGACAGACCCGTCCTACGAGCAGTACTTC,CASSLETDPSYEQYF
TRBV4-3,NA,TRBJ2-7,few,TGCGCCAGCAGCCAGATTAACAGCGACGAGCAGTACTTC,CASSQINSDEQYF
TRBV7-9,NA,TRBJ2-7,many,TGTGCCAGCAGCCTAGGGAATCCCTACGAGCAGTACTTC,CASSLGNPYEQYF
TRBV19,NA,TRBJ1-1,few,TGTGCCAGTAGTAGCGGCCCTCCGGGTGAAGCTTTCTTT,CASSSGPPGEAFF
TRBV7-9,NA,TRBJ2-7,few,TGTGCCAGCAGTCAGCAGGATAGGTACGAGCAGTACTTC,CASSQQDRYEQYF
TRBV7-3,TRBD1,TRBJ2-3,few,TGTGCCAGCAGCTTAACGGACAGGGGGCTCTGCACAGATACGCAGTATTTT,CASSLTDRGLCTDTQYF
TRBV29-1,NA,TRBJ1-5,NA,TGCAGCGTCCTACTTAAATCAGGGGATGCCAATCAGCCCCAGCATTTT,CSVLLKSGDANQPQHF
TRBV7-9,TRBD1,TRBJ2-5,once,TGTGCCAGCAGCTCGGGGACAGGGGAGGCAGAGACCCAGTACTTC,CASSSGTGEAETQYF
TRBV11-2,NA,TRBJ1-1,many,TGTGCCAGCAGCGCGCCCAGGGGGAACACTGAAGCTTTCTTT,CASSAPRGNTEAFF
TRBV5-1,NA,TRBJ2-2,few,TGCGCCAGCAGCTTGGGAGGTTATCTTACACCGGGGGAGCTGTTTTTT,CASSLGGYLTPGELFF
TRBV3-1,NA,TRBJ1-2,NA,TGTGCCAGCATCGGAAGAAACTATGGCTACACCTTC,CASIGRNYGYTF
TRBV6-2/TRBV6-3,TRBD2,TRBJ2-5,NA,TGTGCCAGCAGTGCAAATAGCGGGAAGGCAGAGACCCAGTACTTC,CASSANSGKAETQYF
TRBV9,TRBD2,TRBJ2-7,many,TGTGCCAGCAGCGTTGCAGCGGGAGCGTCCTACGAGCAGTACTTC,CASSVAAGASYEQYF
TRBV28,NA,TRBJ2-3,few,TGTGCCAGCGAGGGGGGGTTTGCAGATACGCAGTATTTT,CASEGGFADTQYF
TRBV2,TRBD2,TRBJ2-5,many,TGTGCCAGCAGTGAACTAGCGGGAGGTCTGGAGACCCAGTACTTC,CASSELAGGLETQYF
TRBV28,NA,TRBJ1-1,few,TGTGCCAGCAGTTCCATGACCCCACCGGCGGCTTTCTTT,CASSSMTPPAAFF